What follows are 7 T cell receptor beta chains derived from one specimen sequenced in a study of shared clonotypes between healthy human individuals. Profiled with immunoSEQ multiplex PCR; TCRdb holds only in-frame clones, not every one. The repertoire includes some 2.1 million clones, just over 90% of them detected once, and about 1.7% sits in the top ten. Naive-designated CD8 cells lacked CD45RO, were positively enriched for CCR7, and omitted terminally differentiated effector memory CD45RA+ cells. The specimen was naive CD8+ T cells from PBMCs. These receptors originate from a man younger than 35 in good health. Some clones in this sample may be carry-over from other donors' samples.

This clone was seen a single time. The sample contains more than one DNA sequence encoding this CDR3. This chain joins TRBV27 and TRBJ1-2; a weak D match, TRBD1 (5 bases). Between the trimmed V and J ends, which lost 2 bases and 6 bases, there was a span of 7 bases. The CDR3 extends over 12 amino acids. CDR1 is MNHEY, CDR2 SMNVEV, per germline (reference sequence). The CDR3 region has the DNA TGTGCCAGCAGTTTACCGGGGGATGGCTACACCTTC. Protein product: CASSLPGDGYTF.

The J gene is TRBJ1-2, the V gene TRBV27; a weak D match, TRBD1 (5 bases). The CDR3 runs to 18 residues. CDR1 is MNHEY and CDR2 is SMNVEV in the germline V gene (reference sequence). Trimming stripped 5 bases from V and 0 bases from J, with 22 bases between. Here the CDR3 reads CASSRGFLRARTNYGYTF. For the CDR3, the DNA is TGTGCCAGCAGTAGGGGCTTCTTGAGAGCAAGAACTAACTATGGCTACACCTTC.

CDR3 amino acids: CASSLVTSSTDTQYF. CDR3 sequence (DNA): TGTGCCAGCAGTTTAGTAACTTCTAGCACAGATACGCAGTATTTT. This rearrangement joins TRBV28 to TRBJ2-3; the D is unclear. Trimming took 2 bases from V and 0 from J, leaving 9 bases between them. CDR3 size: 15 residues. The germline gives CDR1 MDHEN, CDR2 SYDVKM.

The J gene is TRBJ1-1, the V gene TRBV7-9; D is unresolved. The germline V and J ends were trimmed by 4 bases and 1 base, with 19 bases remaining between them. The germline gives CDR1 SEHNR, CDR2 FQNEAQ (reference sequence). The CDR3 spans 17 residues. The CDR3: CASSSGGPPKSNTEAFF. Here the CDR3 DNA reads TGTGCCAGCAGCTCCGGAGGGCCCCCGAAGTCGAACACTGAAGCTTTCTTT.

The V call is TRBV7-3, the J call TRBJ2-7; D may be TRBD2 (5 bases). Trimming removed 2 bases from V and 5 bases from J, with 10 bases in between. This CDR3 spans 13 amino acids. Germline-derived CDR1 and CDR2 are SGHTA and FQGTGA. This CDR3 is CASSLGIGNEQYF. The CDR3 coding sequence is TGTGCCAGCAGCTTAGGCATCGGGAACGAGCAGTACTTC.

The chain has TRBV7-8 and TRBJ2-5; TRBD2 aligns across 7 bases. The J call may be mistaken, given a closer DNA end match to TRBJ2-7. Germline V gene sequence: CDR1 SGHVS, CDR2 FQNEAQ. The CDR3 runs 14 residues. For the CDR3, the DNA is TGTGCCAGCAGCCCAGGACTAGGACCCTACGAGCAGTACTTC. Protein: CASSPGLGPYEQYF.

In the case of this clone: The sample holds other DNA sequences that translate to the same CDR3. The chain has TRBV27 and TRBJ2-1, with a tentative D call TRBD2 (6 bases). V was pared by 6 bases and J by 3 bases, with 9 bases between. There are 13 residues in the CDR3. Germline V lookup: CDR1 MNHEY, CDR2 SMNVEV (reference sequence). The CDR3 sequence is CASSRDFYNEQFF. The CDR3 DNA is TGTGCCAGCAGCAGGGACTTCTACAATGAGCAGTTCTTC.